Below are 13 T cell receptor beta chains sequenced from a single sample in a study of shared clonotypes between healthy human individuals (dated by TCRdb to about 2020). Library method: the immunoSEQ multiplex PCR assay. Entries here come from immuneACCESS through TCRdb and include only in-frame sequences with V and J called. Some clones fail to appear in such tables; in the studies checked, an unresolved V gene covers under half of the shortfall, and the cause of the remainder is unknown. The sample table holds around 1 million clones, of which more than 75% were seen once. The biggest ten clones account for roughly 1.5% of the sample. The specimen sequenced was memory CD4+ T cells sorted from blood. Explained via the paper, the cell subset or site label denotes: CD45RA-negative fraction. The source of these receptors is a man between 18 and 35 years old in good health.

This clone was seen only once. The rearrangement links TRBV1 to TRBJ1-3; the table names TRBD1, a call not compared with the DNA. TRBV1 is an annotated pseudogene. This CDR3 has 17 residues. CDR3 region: CTSSQDLKGASGNTIYF. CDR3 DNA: TGCACCAGCAGCCAAGATCTAAAGGGGGCCTCTGGAAACACCATATATTTT.

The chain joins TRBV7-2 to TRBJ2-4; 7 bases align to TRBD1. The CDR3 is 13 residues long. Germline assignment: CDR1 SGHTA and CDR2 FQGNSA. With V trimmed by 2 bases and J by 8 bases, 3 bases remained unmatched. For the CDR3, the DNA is TGTGCCAGCAGCTTATCCCAGGGGGACATTCAGTACTTC. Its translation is CASSLSQGDIQYF.

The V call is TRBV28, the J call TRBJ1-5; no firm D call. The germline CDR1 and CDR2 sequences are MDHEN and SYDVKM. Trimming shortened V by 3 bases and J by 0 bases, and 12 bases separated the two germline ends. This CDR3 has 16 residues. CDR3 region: CASSFRPGDSNQPQHF. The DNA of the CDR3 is TGTGCCAGCAGTTTTCGTCCGGGAGATAGCAATCAGCCCCAGCATTTT.

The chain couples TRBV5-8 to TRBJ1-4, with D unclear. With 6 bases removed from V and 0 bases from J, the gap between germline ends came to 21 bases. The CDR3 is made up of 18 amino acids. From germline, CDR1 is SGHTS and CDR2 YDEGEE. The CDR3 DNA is TGTGCCAGCACCCTGGCAGGCGGCAGGAGGGCAACTAATGAAAAACTGTTTTTT. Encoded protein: CASTLAGGRRATNEKLFF.

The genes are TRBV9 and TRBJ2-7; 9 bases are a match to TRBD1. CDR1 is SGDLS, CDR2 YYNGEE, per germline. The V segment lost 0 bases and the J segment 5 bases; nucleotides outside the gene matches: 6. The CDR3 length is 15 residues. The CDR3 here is CASSVGPDRGHEQYF. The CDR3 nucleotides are TGTGCCAGCAGCGTAGGACCGGACAGGGGCCACGAGCAGTACTTC.

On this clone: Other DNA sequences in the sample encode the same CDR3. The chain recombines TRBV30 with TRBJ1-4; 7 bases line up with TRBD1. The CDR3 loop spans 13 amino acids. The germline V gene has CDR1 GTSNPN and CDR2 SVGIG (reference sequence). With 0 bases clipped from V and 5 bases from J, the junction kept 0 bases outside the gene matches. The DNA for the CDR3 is TGTGCCTGGAGTGTACAGGGGAATGAAAAACTGTTTTTT. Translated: CAWSVQGNEKLFF.

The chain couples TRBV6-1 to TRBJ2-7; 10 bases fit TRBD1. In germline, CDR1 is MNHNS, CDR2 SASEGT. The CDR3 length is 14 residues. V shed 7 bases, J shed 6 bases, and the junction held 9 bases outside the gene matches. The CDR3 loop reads CASNRRQGAGEQYF. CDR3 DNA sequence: TGTGCCAGCAATCGGAGACAGGGGGCGGGCGAGCAGTACTTC.

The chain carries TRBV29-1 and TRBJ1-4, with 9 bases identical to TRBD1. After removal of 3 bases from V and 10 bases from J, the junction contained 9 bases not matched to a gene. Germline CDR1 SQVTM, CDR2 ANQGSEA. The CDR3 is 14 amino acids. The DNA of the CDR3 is TGCAGCGTTGAGGTGGAGGGACAGGGAGGAAAACTGTTTTTT. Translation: CSVEVEGQGGKLFF.

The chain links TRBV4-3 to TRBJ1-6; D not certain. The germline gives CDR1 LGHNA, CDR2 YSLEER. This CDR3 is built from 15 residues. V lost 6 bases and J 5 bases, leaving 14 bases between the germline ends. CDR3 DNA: TGCGCCAGCAGTGGAGGGTCGTTCGATAATTCACCCCTCCACTTT. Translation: CASSGGSFDNSPLHF.

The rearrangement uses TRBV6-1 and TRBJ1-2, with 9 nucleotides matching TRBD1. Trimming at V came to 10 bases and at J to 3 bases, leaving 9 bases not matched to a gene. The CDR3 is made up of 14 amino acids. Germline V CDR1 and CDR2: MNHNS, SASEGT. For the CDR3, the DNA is TGTGCCACCCATCTGACAGGGGGGGACTATGGCTACACCTTC. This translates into CATHLTGGDYGYTF.

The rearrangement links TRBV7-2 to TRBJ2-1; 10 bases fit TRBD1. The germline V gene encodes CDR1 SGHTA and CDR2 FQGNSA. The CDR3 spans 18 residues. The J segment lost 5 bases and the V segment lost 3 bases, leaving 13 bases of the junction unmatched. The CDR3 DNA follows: TGTGCCAGCAGCTTTCTTCCACGCTGGGACAGGGGAAACAATGAGCAGTTCTTC. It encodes CASSFLPRWDRGNNEQFF.

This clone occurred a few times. The CDR3 region has the DNA TGCAGTGCCCCTACGGGAACTGAAGCTTTCTTT. Protein: CSAPTGTEAFF. This sequence joins TRBV20-1 and TRBJ1-1; D is undetermined. Germline assignment: CDR1 DFQATT and CDR2 SNEGSKA (reference sequence). CDR3 length: 11 residues. Trimming removed 6 bases from V and 5 bases from J, with 10 bases in between.

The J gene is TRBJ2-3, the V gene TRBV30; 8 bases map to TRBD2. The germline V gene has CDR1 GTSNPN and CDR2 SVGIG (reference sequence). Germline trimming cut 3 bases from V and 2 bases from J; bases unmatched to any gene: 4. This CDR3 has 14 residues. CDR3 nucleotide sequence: TGTGCCTGGAGAACGGGGGGGTACACAGATACGCAGTATTTT. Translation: CAWRTGGYTDTQYF.